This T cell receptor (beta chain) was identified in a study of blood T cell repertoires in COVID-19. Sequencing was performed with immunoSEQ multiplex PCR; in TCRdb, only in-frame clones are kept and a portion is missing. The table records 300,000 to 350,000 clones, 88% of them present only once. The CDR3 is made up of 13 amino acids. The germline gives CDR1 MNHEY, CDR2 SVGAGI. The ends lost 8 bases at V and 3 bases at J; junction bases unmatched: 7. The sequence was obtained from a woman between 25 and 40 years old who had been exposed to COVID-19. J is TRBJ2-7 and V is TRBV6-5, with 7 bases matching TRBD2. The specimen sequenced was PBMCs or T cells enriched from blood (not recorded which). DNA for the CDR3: TGTGCCAGCTTGGCGGGAGTGAGCTACGAGCAGTACTTC. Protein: CASLAGVSYEQYF.